The clone carrying this T cell receptor beta chain was recorded a few times. Its specificity is not known. Assays were performed on roughly 10^5 TCR templates per sample. Repertoires were generated with immunoSEQ multiplex PCR, while TCRdb's copy carries only in-frame clones and drops some. The table records about 63,000 clones, around four fifths of them present only once. V was shortened by 2 bases and J by 0 bases, with 4 bases between the two germline ends. Germline CDR1 SGHTA, CDR2 FQGTGA. The CDR3 is 13 residues long. This sample is drawn from a study of siplizumab effects on memory and regulatory T cells. General observations from the study: Assignment of a naive or memory phenotype failed for roughly 75-97% of the proliferating CD4+ or CD8+ clones. Suppressive activity of Tregs proliferating in siplizumab cultures remained unconfirmed.

The sample taken for sequencing was memory CD4+ T cells sorted from blood. The receptor comes from a human donor in good health. The rearrangement joins TRBV7-3 to TRBJ1-1, with unresolved D. CDR3 protein: CASSLSVNTEAFF. Written as DNA, the CDR3 is TGTGCCAGCAGCTTATCAGTGAACACTGAAGCTTTCTTT.